One sample yielded the 30 T cell receptor beta chains listed below, sequenced in a study of blood T cell repertoires in COVID-19. Only in-frame clones appear in the TCRdb table, and some are missing; sequencing was by immunoSEQ multiplex PCR. The sample carries about 200,000 clones, 81% recorded once. The sequencing input was peripheral blood. The receptors originated from a woman older than 75 with acute or convalescent COVID-19.

The chain couples TRBV18 to TRBJ2-7; 9 positions agree with TRBD2. There are 14 residues in the CDR3. Germline V gene lookup returns CDR1 KGHSH and CDR2 LQKENI. Trimming cost V 1 base and J 5 bases; bases outside gene matches: 3. Here the CDR3 reads CASSPRASGNEQYF. DNA of the CDR3: TGTGCCAGCTCACCACGGGCTAGCGGGAACGAGCAGTACTTC.

The rearrangement joins TRBV5-1 to TRBJ1-3; D call uncertain. Germline loops: CDR1 SGHRS, CDR2 YFSETQ. V was trimmed by 5 bases and J by 0 bases, leaving 15 bases between them. The CDR3 has 16 residues. Here the CDR3 DNA reads TGCGCCAGCAGTGAAGTAGCGACTTTCTCTGGAAACACCATATATTTT. Translation gives CASSEVATFSGNTIYF.

The genes are TRBV25-1 and TRBJ1-5; TRBD1 aligns across 8 bases. Germline V lookup: CDR1 MGHDK, CDR2 SYGVNS. The CDR3 runs to 15 residues. V lost 3 bases, J lost 4 bases, and 5 bases stayed unmatched. CDR3: CASSDQQGGNQPQHF. In DNA form, the CDR3 reads TGTGCCAGCAGTGACCAACAGGGGGGGAATCAGCCCCAGCATTTT.

This chain connects TRBV10-2 to TRBJ2-6, with 9 bases fitting TRBD1. This CDR3 region has 16 residues. J gave up 2 bases and V 5 bases, and 4 bases lay outside the gene matches. Germline V gene sequence: CDR1 WSHSY, CDR2 SAAADI. The DNA for the CDR3 is TGCGCCAGCAGTTGGACAGGGGTCGCTGGGGCCAACGTCCTGACTTTC. Translation gives CASSWTGVAGANVLTF.

The chain is built from TRBV9 and TRBJ2-7; TRBD2 matches at 7 bases. The germline gives CDR1 SGDLS, CDR2 YYNGEE. The CDR3 has 16 amino acids. V shed 0 bases, J shed 3 bases, and the junction held 9 bases outside the gene matches. The CDR3 loop is CASSVDVAGDGYEQYF. DNA for the CDR3: TGTGCCAGCAGCGTAGATGTGGCGGGAGATGGCTACGAGCAGTACTTC. The whole variable domain, remainder taken from reference TRBV9 and TRBJ2-7, is DSGVTQTPKHLITATGQRVTLRCSPRSGDLSVYWYQQSLDQGLQFLIQYYNGEERAKGNILERFSAQQFPDLHSELNLSSLELGDSALYFCASSVDVAGDGYEQYFGPGTRLTVT.

The chain joins TRBV7-6 to TRBJ1-4; D is possibly TRBD1 (6 bases). Deletions cut 3 bases from V and 7 bases from J, with 9 bases between. Germline V CDR1 and CDR2: SGHVS, FNYEAQ. The CDR3 loop spans 13 amino acids. The CDR3 nucleotides are TGTGCCAGCAGCTTGGGGGGGCCTGAAAAACTGTTTTTT. It is translated as CASSLGGPEKLFF.

V is TRBV2 and J is TRBJ2-2; D not certain. Germline CDR1 is SNHLY and CDR2 is FYNNEI. This CDR3 spans 14 amino acids. Trimming took off 4 bases at V and 2 bases at J, with 8 bases between the two ends. The CDR3 sequence: CASSATENTGELFF. Written as DNA, the CDR3 is TGTGCCAGCAGTGCCACAGAAAACACCGGGGAGCTGTTTTTT. Together with reference TRBV2 and TRBJ2-2, the CDR3 gives the full variable domain: EPEVTQTPSHQVTQMGQEVILRCVPISNHLYFYWYRQILGQKVEFLVSFYNNEISEKSEIFDDQFSVERPDGSNFTLKIRSTKLEDSAMYFCASSATENTGELFFGEGSRLTVL.

This chain links TRBV28 with TRBJ2-5; TRBD1 agrees at 8 bases. V shed 7 bases, J shed 5 bases, and the junction held 6 bases outside the gene matches. Germline V gene sequence: CDR1 MDHEN, CDR2 SYDVKM. This CDR3 region has 13 residues. The CDR3 loop is CASMAGGRETQYF. CDR3 nucleotides: TGTGCCAGCATGGCAGGGGGCCGGGAGACCCAGTACTTC.

The V call is TRBV15, the J call TRBJ2-7; 8 bases line up with TRBD1. Germline V lookup: CDR1 LNHNV, CDR2 YYDKDF (reference sequence). The CDR3 totals 16 residues. Trimming removed 0 bases from V and 7 bases from J; junction bases left unmatched: 11. CDR3 protein: CATSRDAALRGQEQYF. The CDR3 region has the DNA TGTGCCACCAGCAGAGATGCTGCCCTCAGGGGGCAGGAGCAGTACTTC. The entire variable domain, with the rest obtained from reference TRBV15 and TRBJ2-7, is as follows: DAMVIQNPRYQVTQFGKPVTLSCSQTLNHNVMYWYQQKSSQAPKLLFHYYDKDFNNEADTPDNFQSRRPNTSFCFLDIRSPGLGDTAMYLCATSRDAALRGQEQYFGPGTRLTVT.

This clone was counted once. This CDR3 is CASSVLPSGANVLTF. CDR3 coding DNA: TGTGCCAGCAGCGTACTACCCTCTGGGGCCAACGTCCTGACTTTC. The J gene is TRBJ2-6, the V gene TRBV9; D gene ambiguous. CDR1 is SGDLS, CDR2 YYNGEE, per germline. The CDR3 spans 15 residues. The V and J ends lost 1 base and 0 bases respectively, with 5 bases between them.

As to this clone: The junction departs from the called germline gene at one end, perhaps through a read error. V gene TRBV24-1 combines with J gene TRBJ2-7; tentative D call: TRBD1 (6 bases). Germline lookup yields CDR1 KGHDR and CDR2 SFDVKD. CDR3 length: 13 residues. The CDR3 DNA reads TGTGCCACCAGTGATCCCCAGGGACACCCCAGGGGCTTC. Residues: CATSDPQGHPRGF.

The rearrangement uses TRBV18 and TRBJ2-7, with 7 nucleotides matching TRBD1. The CDR3 is 14 residues long. V shed 6 bases and J 4 bases; nucleotides not matched to a gene: 9. Germline CDR1 and CDR2: KGHSH and LQKENI. The CDR3 DNA reads as TGTGCCAGCTCTCAGTCAGGGGGTAATTACGAGCAGTACTTC. The encoded protein is CASSQSGGNYEQYF.

Comments on this clone: One end of the junction varies from germline; a read error may be responsible. The V call is TRBV4-1, the J call TRBJ1-2, with D hard to call. In germline, CDR1 is MGHRA, CDR2 YSYEKL. The CDR3 is 13 residues long. The CDR3 DNA reads TGCGCCAGCAGCCAACTAGGACTTGGCAACCGTCTCTTC. As protein: CASSQLGLGNRLF.

The rearrangement uses TRBV6-6 and TRBJ1-3; D remains ambiguous. The CDR3 has 14 residues. The germline V gene encodes CDR1 MNHNY and CDR2 SVGAGI (reference sequence). The V and J ends lost 4 bases and 0 bases respectively, with 7 bases between them. The chain's CDR3 is CASSSHSSGNTIYF. The CDR3 region has the DNA TGTGCCAGCAGTTCGCACAGCTCTGGAAACACCATATATTTT.

The J gene is TRBJ1-6, the V gene TRBV3-1 (or the pseudogene TRBV3-2); D is unresolved. Germline lookup yields CDR1 LGHDT and CDR2 YNNKEL (reference sequence). V was shortened by 7 bases and J by 9 bases, with 10 bases between the two germline ends. This CDR3 has 12 residues. CDR3 sequence reads: CASNGDSSPLHF. In nucleotides, the CDR3 is TGTGCCAGCAATGGTGATAGTTCACCCCTCCACTTT.

This chain joins TRBV12-5 and TRBJ1-1; TRBD1 might be the D (6 bases). V was trimmed by 5 bases and J by 7 bases, leaving 17 bases between them. Germline CDR1 LGHNT, CDR2 FRNRAP. The CDR3 extends over 14 amino acids. CDR3 amino acids: CASGASGGGNEAFF. In nucleotides, the CDR3 is TGTGCTAGTGGTGCCTCGGGAGGGGGTAATGAAGCTTTCTTT.

Written as DNA, the CDR3 is TGTGCCAGCAGCCTTGAGACAGGGGTGAGAAGTGGCTACACCTTC. It yields the protein CASSLETGVRSGYTF. The chain uses TRBV3-1 (or the pseudogene TRBV3-2) and TRBJ1-2; 8 bases line up with TRBD1. Trimming cost V 4 bases and J 7 bases; bases outside gene matches: 11. The CDR3 loop spans 15 amino acids. The V gene's germline CDR1 is LGHDT and CDR2 YNNKEL (reference sequence).

V gene TRBV7-6 combines with J gene TRBJ2-5, with 8 bases aligning to TRBD2. This CDR3 has 17 residues. V gave up 4 bases and J gave up 2 bases; unmatched junction bases: 12. Looked up from germline, CDR1 is SGHVS and CDR2 is FNYEAQ. CDR3 protein: CASSYRTSTRGQETQYF. The CDR3 DNA is TGTGCCAGCAGCTACAGGACTAGCACTAGGGGTCAAGAGACCCAGTACTTC.

This chain joins TRBV29-1 and TRBJ1-1, with a possible D match to TRBD1 (6 bases). CDR3 length: 13 residues. Trimming removed 8 bases from V and 3 bases from J, with 16 bases in between. The germline gives CDR1 SQVTM, CDR2 ANQGSEA. The CDR3 region has the DNA TGCAGCATCAGGCGGGCAGGGGACACTGAAGCTTTCTTT. This translates into CSIRRAGDTEAFF.

The V gene is TRBV28, the J gene TRBJ2-1; 7 bases map to TRBD2. J gave up 5 bases and V 4 bases, and 8 bases lay outside the gene matches. The CDR3 spans 15 residues. The germline V gene encodes CDR1 MDHEN and CDR2 SYDVKM. CDR3 residues: CASSSSSGRNNEQFF. CDR3 DNA: TGTGCCAGCAGTTCGTCTAGCGGTCGAAACAATGAGCAGTTCTTC.

The J gene is TRBJ2-5, the V gene TRBV5-6; the D is unclear. Trimming pared 1 base from V and 2 bases from J, leaving 12 bases between. CDR3 length equals 15 residues. The germline CDR1 and CDR2 sequences are SGHDT and YYEEEE. The CDR3 loop is CASSLWLAGQETQYF. CDR3 bases: TGTGCCAGCAGCTTGTGGCTGGCCGGGCAAGAGACCCAGTACTTC. The variable domain in full, completed from reference TRBV5-6 and TRBJ2-5, reads DAGVTQSPTHLIKTRGQQVTLRCSPKSGHDTVSWYQQALGQGPQFIFQYYEEEERQRGNFPDRFSGHQFPNYSSELNVNALLLGDSALYLCASSLWLAGQETQYFGPGTRLLVL.

This clone was observed a few times. The chain uses TRBV3-1 (or the pseudogene TRBV3-2) and TRBJ2-3; TRBD2 might be the D (7 bases). The CDR3 is made up of 14 amino acids. From germline, CDR1 is LGHDT and CDR2 YNNKEL (reference sequence). The V gene lost 5 bases and the J gene lost 6 bases, with 15 bases spanning the gap. CDR3 loop: CASSDRGAQDTQYF. The CDR3 coding sequence is TGTGCCAGCAGCGACCGGGGGGCTCAGGATACGCAGTATTTT.

This chain uses TRBV11-2 with TRBJ1-1; D not resolved. The V end was cut by 1 base, the J end by 8 bases, with 8 bases between. CDR1 is SGHAT and CDR2 is FQNNGV in the germline V gene. This CDR3 has 12 amino acids. This CDR3 reads CASSLARYEAFF. The CDR3 bases are TGTGCCAGCAGCTTAGCGAGGTACGAAGCTTTCTTT. The variable domain in full, completed from reference TRBV11-2 and TRBJ1-1, reads EAGVAQSPRYKIIEKRQSVAFWCNPISGHATLYWYQQILGQGPKLLIQFQNNGVVDDSQLPKDRFSAERLKGVDSTLKIQPAKLEDSAVYLCASSLARYEAFFGQGTRLTVV.

V usage is TRBV6-5 and J usage is TRBJ2-1; TRBD2 might be the D (7 bases). CDR1 is MNHEY and CDR2 is SVGAGI in the germline V gene. The CDR3 consists of 15 residues. V lost 11 bases and J 6 bases, leaving 23 bases between the germline ends. This CDR3 is CASVRGAGGVNEQFF. The CDR3, as DNA: TGTGCCTCCGTCCGGGGGGCAGGAGGGGTCAATGAGCAGTTCTTC.

This clone was seen once. V gene TRBV7-9 combines with J gene TRBJ2-5; 12 bases map to TRBD2. Germline loops: CDR1 SEHNR, CDR2 FQNEAQ (reference sequence). The CDR3 contains 15 residues. The junction had 3 bases not matched to a gene; V was cut back by 5 bases and J by 2 bases. The CDR3 loop reads CASSPGTSGQETQYF. The CDR3, as DNA: TGTGCCAGCAGCCCCGGGACTAGCGGGCAAGAGACCCAGTACTTC. Complete variable domain (other parts from reference TRBV7-9 and TRBJ2-5): DTGVSQNPRHKITKRGQNVTFRCDPISEHNRLYWYRQTLGQGPEFLTYFQNEAQLEKSRLLSDRFSAERPKGSFSTLEIQRTEQGDSAMYLCASSPGTSGQETQYFGPGTRLLVL.

This clone was counted a single time. Here the CDR3 reads CASIRTGLNEKLFF. CDR3 in DNA: TGTGCCAGCATAAGGACAGGGCTGAATGAAAAACTGTTTTTT. The J gene is TRBJ1-4, the V gene TRBV6-5; 8 bases line up with TRBD1. The germline V gene has CDR1 MNHEY and CDR2 SVGAGI. This CDR3 spans 14 amino acids. J lost 5 bases, V lost 7 bases, and 6 bases had no gene match.

The chain is built from TRBV24-1 and TRBJ1-4, with 8 bases aligning to TRBD1. Germline trimming cut 3 bases from V and 8 bases from J; bases unmatched to any gene: 7. The CDR3 length is 15 residues. Germline assignment: CDR1 KGHDR and CDR2 SFDVKD. CDR3 residues: CATSDGGQGHEKLFF. Here the CDR3 DNA reads TGTGCCACCAGTGATGGCGGACAGGGACACGAAAAACTGTTTTTT.

V and J are TRBV30 and TRBJ2-7; D gene ambiguous. This CDR3 has 11 residues. Germline V CDR1 and CDR2: GTSNPN, SVGIG (reference sequence). Between the trimmed V and J ends, which lost 2 bases and 9 bases, there was a span of 11 bases. CDR3: CAWSHNERQYF. The CDR3 DNA follows: TGTGCCTGGAGTCATAACGAGAGGCAGTACTTC.

The rearrangement uses TRBV7-2 and TRBJ1-1; TRBD1 matches 8 bases. Looked up from germline, CDR1 is SGHTA and CDR2 is FQGNSA. V lost 0 bases, J lost 5 bases, and 5 bases stayed unmatched. The CDR3 loop spans 15 amino acids. CDR3: CASSLAPGQGTEAFF. CDR3 in DNA: TGTGCCAGCAGCTTAGCTCCAGGACAGGGAACTGAAGCTTTCTTT.

The J gene is TRBJ1-3, the V gene TRBV11-2; 9 nucleotides match TRBD1. The CDR3 runs to 14 residues. Germline V gene sequence: CDR1 SGHAT, CDR2 FQNNGV. Germline trimming cut 11 bases from V and 1 base from J; bases unmatched to any gene: 6. CDR3 DNA: TGTGCCGGCTCCGGGACAGGGTCTGGAAACACCATATATTTT. It is translated as CAGSGTGSGNTIYF.